This TCR beta chain was captured in a study of blood T cell repertoires in COVID-19. The wider study: Italy, Spain and the United States were the sources of the convalescent and acute COVID-19 samples. T cells, B-cell-depleted T cells, or PBMCs provided the cDNA or gDNA that served as material.

As handled by the study authors: Quantification of nucleated cells was approximated via reference gene primer amplification. The data were produced by immunoSEQ multiplex PCR, yet TCRdb's version contains in-frame clones alone and is incomplete. V and J calls and clone size come straight from that table; D and trimming were deduced from the DNA. This table has hundreds of thousands of clones, approximately 86% appearing once. The CDR3 extends over 14 amino acids. Germline-derived CDR1 and CDR2 are LGHDT and YNNKEL (reference sequence). Trimming removed 4 bases at V and 5 bases at J, with 14 bases between.

This rearrangement joins TRBV3-1 (or the pseudogene TRBV3-2) to TRBJ1-2; weak D call: TRBD1 (6 bases). The sample comprised peripheral blood. The source of this sequence is an elderly man with acute or convalescent COVID-19. The CDR3 DNA reads TGTGCCAGCAGCCCCGGACAGCGGGAGTATGGCTACACCTTC. Translated, it gives CASSPGQREYGYTF.